This paragraph covers one T cell receptor (beta chain) sequence. This specimen belongs to a study of OX40 agonist ivuxolimab in advanced cancers. Turning to the study itself: Patients were treated with intravenous ivuxolimab, dosed at 0.01 to 10 mg/kg and infused every 2 weeks. At around 81% male, the cohort had a mean age of roughly 60 years, ranging from roughly 20 to 90. Patients treated during dose escalation were battling hepatocellular carcinoma, melanoma, renal cell or head and neck cancer.

The repertoire was sequenced with immunoSEQ multiplex PCR; TCRdb's copy has only in-frame clones and lacks some. The table has roughly 80,000 clones, about nine tenths seen once. Trimming removed 5 bases from V and 5 bases from J, with 10 bases in between. Germline CDR1 MNHEY, CDR2 SVGAGI. The CDR3 totals 13 residues. The receptor was derived from an adult with an advanced solid tumor such as melanoma, head and neck, liver or kidney cancer. Specimen: CD4+ or CD8+ T cells sorted from blood, collected in a trial of the OX40 agonist ivuxolimab. V usage is TRBV6-5 and J usage is TRBJ2-1; D may be TRBD1 (6 bases). The CDR3 reads CASSNRVNNEQFF. DNA of the CDR3: TGTGCCAGCAGTAACAGGGTAAACAATGAGCAGTTCTTC.